These 32 T cell receptor beta chains were all obtained from the same sample, sequenced in a study of blood T cell repertoires in COVID-19. Sequencing used immunoSEQ multiplex PCR; TCRdb keeps in-frame clones, though not all of them. The table has 97,000 or so clones, roughly 82% seen once. The sample consisted of peripheral blood. These receptors came from a man between 65 and 85 years old with active or convalescent COVID-19.

V gene TRBV10-3 combines with J gene TRBJ1-2, with a tentative D call TRBD1 (5 bases). Trimming pared 3 bases from V and 6 bases from J, leaving 5 bases between. This CDR3 contains 11 residues. Germline CDR1 ENHRY, CDR2 SYGVKD. The DNA for the CDR3 is TGTGCCATCAGTGACAGGGATGGCTACACCTTC. Its protein product is CAISDRDGYTF.

The chain couples TRBV3-1 (or the pseudogene TRBV3-2) to TRBJ2-7; maybe TRBD2 (5 bases). V lost 1 base and J lost 7, with 8 bases in between. CDR3 length equals 12 residues. Germline lookup yields CDR1 LGHDT and CDR2 YNNKEL (reference sequence). The CDR3 is CASSQGPGEQYF. The DNA of the CDR3 is TGTGCCAGCAGCCAAGGTCCGGGAGAGCAGTACTTC.

This clone was seen a handful of times. In DNA, the CDR3 is TGTGCCAGCAGCTGGGACAATTCGAATTCACCCCTCCACTTT. Translating it yields CASSWDNSNSPLHF. The chain carries TRBV27 and TRBJ1-6; D may be TRBD1 (6 bases). This CDR3 region has 14 residues. From germline, CDR1 is MNHEY and CDR2 SMNVEV (reference sequence). V was cut by 6 bases and J by 7 bases, with 13 bases left in between.

The V gene is TRBV5-1, the J gene TRBJ2-7, with D tentatively TRBD1 (5 bases). The CDR3 contains 13 residues. The germline V and J ends were trimmed by 4 bases and 6 bases, with 14 bases remaining between them. Germline V gives CDR1 SGHRS, CDR2 YFSETQ. The CDR3, as DNA: TGCGCCAGCAGCCCAGCAGGGTTGGGCGAGCAGTACTTC. As protein: CASSPAGLGEQYF.

The CDR3 is CASSLGTWGNSPLHF. The CDR3 nucleotides read TGCGCCAGCAGCTTGGGGACTTGGGGAAATTCACCCCTCCACTTT. The gene calls are TRBV5-1 and TRBJ1-6; D unclear. The CDR3 totals 15 residues. V lost 0 bases and J lost 7, with 11 bases in between. Germline CDR1 SGHRS, CDR2 YFSETQ.

V usage is TRBV6-2 or TRBV6-3 and J usage is TRBJ1-4, with D perhaps TRBD1 (5 bases). Germline V gene lookup returns CDR1 MNHEY and CDR2 SVGEGT. The CDR3 totals 15 residues. Between the trimmed V and J ends, which lost 6 bases and 4 bases, there was a span of 15 bases. The chain's CDR3 is CASSPADRYNEKLFF. The CDR3 DNA reads as TGTGCCAGCAGCCCGGCCGACAGATATAATGAAAAACTGTTTTTT.

The chain has TRBV2 and TRBJ2-3, with TRBD2 matching 11 bases. CDR3 size: 16 residues. V lost 5 bases, J lost 7 bases, and 11 bases stayed unmatched. Germline V lookup: CDR1 SNHLY, CDR2 FYNNEI. The CDR3 nucleotides read TGTGCCAGCAGTTCTACGACTAGCGGGGCGACGAATACGCAGTATTTT. It yields the protein CASSSTTSGATNTQYF.

This rearrangement joins TRBV4-2 to TRBJ1-4; weak D call: TRBD1 (5 bases). The CDR3 is 13 residues long. CDR1 and CDR2 (germline): LGHNA, YNFKEQ. The V end lost 6 bases, the J end lost 7 bases, and 12 bases lay between the germline ends. The CDR3 sequence: CASRPGKGEKLFF. The CDR3 DNA follows: TGTGCCAGCAGACCAGGGAAGGGTGAAAAACTGTTTTTT.

V and J are TRBV11-2 and TRBJ1-3, with TRBD1 matching over 7 bases. The CDR3 is made up of 16 amino acids. Germline CDR1 is SGHAT and CDR2 is FQNNGV. The junction had 6 bases not matched to a gene; V was cut back by 3 bases and J by 1 base. DNA for the CDR3: TGTGCCAGCAGCTTGCAACAGGGGACTTCTGGAAACACCATATATTTT. Its translation is CASSLQQGTSGNTIYF.

This chain links TRBV5-4 with TRBJ1-2; TRBD1 is a possible D gene (5 bases). This CDR3 has 16 residues. The germline CDR1 and CDR2 sequences are SGHNT and YYREEE (reference sequence). Trimming cost V 0 bases and J 3 bases, with 15 bases left between them. The chain's CDR3 is CASSLETAISDYGYTF. The DNA for the CDR3 is TGTGCCAGCAGCTTGGAGACAGCCATTTCCGACTATGGCTACACCTTC.

The V call is TRBV3-1 (or the pseudogene TRBV3-2), the J call TRBJ2-3; 10 positions agree with TRBD2. The length of the CDR3 is 19 residues. The V gene's germline CDR1 is LGHDT and CDR2 YNNKEL (reference sequence). After removal of 1 base from V and 1 base from J, the junction contained 11 bases not matched to a gene. For the CDR3, the DNA is TGTGCCAGCAGCCAAGTTAGCGGGGGGAGGTATTCAGGCACAGATACGCAGTATTTT. This codes for CASSQVSGGRYSGTDTQYF.

The V call is TRBV5-6, the J call TRBJ1-5; 7 bases fit TRBD1. V gave up 6 bases and J gave up 4 bases; unmatched junction bases: 4. CDR1 SGHDT and CDR2 YYEEEE come from the germline V gene. CDR3 length: 13 amino acids. The CDR3 region is CASNLQGNQPQHF. The CDR3 DNA sequence: TGTGCCAGCAATCTACAGGGGAATCAGCCCCAGCATTTT.

This rearrangement joins TRBV19 to TRBJ1-1; the D is unclear. The CDR3 loop spans 12 amino acids. Germline V CDR1 and CDR2: LNHDA, SQIVND (reference sequence). Trimming took off 9 bases at V and 4 bases at J, with 12 bases between the two ends. In DNA form, the CDR3 reads TGTGCCAGCGGGCGGGATCGCACTGAAGCTTTCTTT. This codes for CASGRDRTEAFF.

The J gene is TRBJ1-2, the V gene TRBV10-3; 7 nucleotides line up with TRBD1. V lost 6 bases to trimming and J lost 8 bases; unmatched junction nucleotides: 9. The CDR3 covers 13 residues. Germline CDR1 ENHRY, CDR2 SYGVKD. CDR3 residues: CAIRETGLRGYTF. CDR3 DNA sequence: TGTGCCATCAGAGAGACAGGGCTAAGGGGCTACACCTTC.

This chain joins TRBV19 and TRBJ2-2, with TRBD1 matching over 7 bases. V lost 5 bases, J lost 6 bases, and 6 bases stayed unmatched. Germline values: CDR1 LNHDA, CDR2 SQIVND (reference sequence). The CDR3 extends over 14 amino acids. The CDR3 coding sequence is TGTGCCAGTAGTGGAGGACAGGAAGCCGGGGAGCTGTTTTTT. This encodes CASSGGQEAGELFF.

V is TRBV18 and J is TRBJ1-5, with unresolved D. The CDR3 consists of 14 residues. Trimming cost V 4 bases and J 2 bases, with 9 bases left between them. Germline CDR1 and CDR2: KGHSH and LQKENI. The CDR3 DNA reads TGTGCCAGCTCACAGAGGCTCGGCAATCAGCCCCAGCATTTT. Its protein is CASSQRLGNQPQHF.

The chain joins TRBV7-9 to TRBJ1-2; tentatively, D is TRBD1 (6 bases). CDR1 is SEHNR, CDR2 FQNEAQ, per germline (reference sequence). Trimming stripped 1 base from V and 5 bases from J, with 11 bases between. This CDR3 spans 14 amino acids. The CDR3 DNA follows: TGTGCCAGCAGCTTAGGGGGGGGCCCGTATGGCTACACCTTC. Translating it yields CASSLGGGPYGYTF. Using reference TRBV7-9 and TRBJ1-2 for the parts outside the CDR3, the full variable domain is DTGVSQNPRHKITKRGQNVTFRCDPISEHNRLYWYRQTLGQGPEFLTYFQNEAQLEKSRLLSDRFSAERPKGSFSTLEIQRTEQGDSAMYLCASSLGGGPYGYTFGSGTRLTVV.

J is TRBJ1-2 and V is TRBV11-3; 8 bases agree with TRBD1. J gave up 4 bases and V 5 bases, and 9 bases lay outside the gene matches. CDR1 SGHNT and CDR2 YENEEA come from the germline V gene. The CDR3 has 15 residues. Here the CDR3 DNA reads TGTGCCAGCAGCAAACCGGGACAGGTGCCCTATGGCTACACCTTC. It codes for CASSKPGQVPYGYTF.

This clone was counted only a few times. The V gene is TRBV3-1 (or the pseudogene TRBV3-2), the J gene TRBJ1-1; D gene unclear. Between the trimmed V and J ends, which lost 1 base and 1 base, there was a span of 10 bases. The CDR3 is made up of 15 amino acids. Germline V CDR1 and CDR2: LGHDT, YNNKEL (reference sequence). The CDR3 DNA is TGTGCCAGCAGCCAAGGAGGGTTGGGGAACACTGAAGCTTTCTTT. Protein: CASSQGGLGNTEAFF.

The chain has TRBV5-1 and TRBJ1-5; D call uncertain. Germline loops: CDR1 SGHRS, CDR2 YFSETQ. This CDR3 has 14 amino acids. The V gene lost 0 bases and the J gene lost 2 bases, with 6 bases spanning the gap. CDR3 nucleotide sequence: TGCGCCAGCAGCTTGGGTGGAGGCAATCAGCCCCAGCATTTT. Translation gives CASSLGGGNQPQHF.

V is TRBV10-3 and J is TRBJ2-2; 8 bases line up with TRBD1. Germline V gene sequence: CDR1 ENHRY, CDR2 SYGVKD. Germline trimming cut 6 bases from V and 3 bases from J; bases unmatched to any gene: 0. The length of the CDR3 is 13 residues. CDR3 coding DNA: TGTGCCATCAGGGGACAGGACACCGGGGAGCTGTTTTTT. Encoded protein: CAIRGQDTGELFF.

CDR3 coding DNA: TGTGCCAGCTCACCCCGGAGAGCGGAGTTTGAGACCCAGTACTTC. Translating it yields CASSPRRAEFETQYF. V gene TRBV18 combines with J gene TRBJ2-5; D possibly corresponds to TRBD2 (5 bases). CDR1 KGHSH and CDR2 LQKENI come from the germline V gene. The CDR3 covers 15 residues. V lost 3 bases and J 5 bases, leaving 16 bases between the germline ends.

CDR3 nucleotides: TGTGCCAGCAGCGTAGGAAAACTTAATACGCAGTATTTT. Protein: CASSVGKLNTQYF. V usage is TRBV9 and J usage is TRBJ2-3; no reliable D call. Germline CDR1 reads SGDLS; CDR2 reads YYNGEE. The CDR3 contains 13 residues. V was trimmed by 0 bases and J by 7 bases, leaving 9 bases between them.

This sequence joins TRBV18 and TRBJ2-3, with 8 bases lining up with TRBD1. Germline V gene data show CDR1 as KGHSH and CDR2 as LQKENI. The CDR3 length is 14 residues. V gave up 3 bases and J gave up 4 bases; unmatched junction bases: 3. The CDR3 nucleotides are TGTGCCAGCTCACCGACAGGGGCGGCAGATACGCAGTATTTT. Translating it yields CASSPTGAADTQYF.

V gene TRBV2 combines with J gene TRBJ2-2; D is unresolved. The CDR3 runs to 15 residues. Germline lookup yields CDR1 SNHLY and CDR2 FYNNEI. V was clipped by 6 bases and J by 1 base, with 12 bases between them. CDR3: CASRPRVLNTGELFF. CDR3 sequence (DNA): TGTGCCAGCAGGCCCCGGGTCCTGAACACCGGGGAGCTGTTTTTT.

The rearrangement joins TRBV29-1 to TRBJ2-2, with 8 bases aligning to TRBD1. CDR1 and CDR2 from the germline V gene are SQVTM and ANQGSEA. Trimming took 7 bases from V and 5 from J; bases not matched to a gene: 9. CDR3 length: 14 amino acids. CDR3 DNA sequence: TGCAGCGCCGTAGACAGGGGTGATACCGGGGAGCTGTTTTTT. It specifies CSAVDRGDTGELFF.

V usage is TRBV5-1 and J usage is TRBJ2-7; 8 nucleotides align to TRBD1. The junction had 13 bases not matched to a gene; V was cut back by 4 bases and J by 7 bases. This CDR3 has 15 amino acids. Per the germline V gene, CDR1 is SGHRS and CDR2 is YFSETQ. Here the CDR3 reads CASSPLAGGEGEQYF. The CDR3 region has the DNA TGCGCCAGCAGCCCCTTGGCAGGGGGCGAAGGAGAGCAGTACTTC.

The chain recombines TRBV5-5 with TRBJ2-5; D is possibly TRBD1 (6 bases). Looked up from germline, CDR1 is SGHKS and CDR2 is YYEKEE (reference sequence). The CDR3 runs to 16 residues. The germline V and J ends were trimmed by 5 bases and 2 bases, with 19 bases remaining between them. This CDR3 reads CASRGDTVGPQETQYF. The CDR3 bases are TGTGCCAGCAGGGGGGACACAGTTGGGCCACAAGAGACCCAGTACTTC.

This chain links TRBV6-2 or TRBV6-3 with TRBJ1-2; D is undetermined. CDR3 length: 13 residues. Germline V CDR1 and CDR2: MNHEY, SVGEGT. Trimming stripped 4 bases from V and 0 bases from J, with 6 bases between. CDR3 bases: TGTGCCAGCAGTTCCTTAGCTAACTATGGCTACACCTTC. Translation: CASSSLANYGYTF.

This rearrangement joins TRBV30 to TRBJ1-1; 7 bases line up with TRBD1. J gave up 9 bases and V 4 bases, and 14 bases lay outside the gene matches. This CDR3 contains 14 residues. Germline CDR1 and CDR2: GTSNPN and SVGIG (reference sequence). In DNA, the CDR3 is TGTGCCTGGATCCCCAGGGGGTCGGGGGCTAAAGCTTTCTTT. It specifies CAWIPRGSGAKAFF.

This clone appeared a single time. The chain employs TRBV10-3 and TRBJ2-7; 11 bases are a match to TRBD2. CDR1 and CDR2 from the germline V gene are ENHRY and SYGVKD. V shed 8 bases and J 3 bases; nucleotides not matched to a gene: 6. The CDR3 covers 14 residues. DNA of the CDR3: TGTGCCATCTGGACCGGGACTAGCGGCTACGAGCAGTACTTC. Protein sequence: CAIWTGTSGYEQYF.

The V call is TRBV18, the J call TRBJ1-1, with a tentative D call TRBD1 (5 bases). V lost 4 bases and J 5 bases, leaving 11 bases between the germline ends. CDR3 length equals 13 residues. Germline V gives CDR1 KGHSH, CDR2 LQKENI. CDR3 DNA sequence: TGTGCCAGCTCACAACAGGAGACAACTGAAGCTTTCTTT. It encodes CASSQQETTEAFF.